What follows describes a single T cell receptor (beta chain). Each donor's blood draw was around 9.1 milliliters of peripheral blood. The authors ran a second PCR of about 7 to 11 cycles using a sample-barcoded 5' primer and a J-beta primer mix. TCRdb passed the 5' RACE reads through MiXCR, listing each CDR3 protein once. The sample has about 1.4 million distinct CDR3 sequences; 59% are singletons. The data derive from a study of blood T cells in healthy people across ages. The CDR3 spans 15 residues. The V and J ends lost 4 bases and 4 bases, in that order; junction bases with no gene match: 7. Germline CDR1 is KGHDR and CDR2 is SFDVKD.

Sequencing was done on a sample of blood. This sequence originates from a man aged 18 to 30 in good health. The rearrangement links TRBV24-1 to TRBJ1-2, with TRBD1 matching over 8 bases. The CDR3 loop is CATSDPQGDSYGYTF. CDR3 bases: TGTGCCACCAGTGACCCACAGGGGGATAGCTATGGCTACACCTTC.